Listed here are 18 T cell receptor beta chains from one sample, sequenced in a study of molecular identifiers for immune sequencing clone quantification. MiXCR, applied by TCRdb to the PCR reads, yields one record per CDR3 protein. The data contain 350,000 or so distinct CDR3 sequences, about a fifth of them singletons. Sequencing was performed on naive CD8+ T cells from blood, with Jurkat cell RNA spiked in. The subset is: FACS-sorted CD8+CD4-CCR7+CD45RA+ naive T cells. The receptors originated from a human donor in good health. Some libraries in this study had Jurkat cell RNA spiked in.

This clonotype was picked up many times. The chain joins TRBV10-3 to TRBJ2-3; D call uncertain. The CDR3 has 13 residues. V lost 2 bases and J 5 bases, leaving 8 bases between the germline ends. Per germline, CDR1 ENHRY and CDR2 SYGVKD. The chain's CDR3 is CAISEAELDTQYF. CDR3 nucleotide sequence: TGTGCCATCAGTGAGGCAGAACTAGATACGCAGTATTTT.

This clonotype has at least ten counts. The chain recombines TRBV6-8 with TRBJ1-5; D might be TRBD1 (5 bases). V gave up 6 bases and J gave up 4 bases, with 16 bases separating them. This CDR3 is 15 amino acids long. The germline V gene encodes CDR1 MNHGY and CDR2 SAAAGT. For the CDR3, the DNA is TGTGCCAGCAGCACGGGACTCGATGGGAATCAGCCCCAGCATTTT. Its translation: CASSTGLDGNQPQHF.

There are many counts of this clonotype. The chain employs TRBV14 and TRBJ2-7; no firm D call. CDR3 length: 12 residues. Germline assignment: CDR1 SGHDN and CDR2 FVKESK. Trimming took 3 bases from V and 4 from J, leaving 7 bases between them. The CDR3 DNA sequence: TGTGCCAGCAGCCACGGGCCGTACGAGCAGTACTTC. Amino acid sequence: CASSHGPYEQYF.

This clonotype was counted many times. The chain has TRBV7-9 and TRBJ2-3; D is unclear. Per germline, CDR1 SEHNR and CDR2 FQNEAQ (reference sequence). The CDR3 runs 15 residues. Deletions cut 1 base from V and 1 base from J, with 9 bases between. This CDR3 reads CASSLVPERTDTQYF. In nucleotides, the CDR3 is TGTGCCAGCAGCTTAGTTCCAGAACGCACAGATACGCAGTATTTT.

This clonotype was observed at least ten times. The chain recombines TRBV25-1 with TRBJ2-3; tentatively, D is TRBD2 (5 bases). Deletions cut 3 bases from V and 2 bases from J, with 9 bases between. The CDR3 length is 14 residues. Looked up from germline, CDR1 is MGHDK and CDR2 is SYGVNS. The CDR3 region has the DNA TGTGCCAGCAGTGAGCTAGCAGTCACAGATACGCAGTATTTT. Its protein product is CASSELAVTDTQYF.

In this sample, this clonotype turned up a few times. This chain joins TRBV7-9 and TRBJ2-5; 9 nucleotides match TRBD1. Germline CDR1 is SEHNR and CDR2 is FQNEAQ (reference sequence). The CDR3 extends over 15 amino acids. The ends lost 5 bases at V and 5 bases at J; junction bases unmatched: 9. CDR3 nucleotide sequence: TGTGCCAGCAGCGGGACAGGGAGTTATGGTGAGACCCAGTACTTC. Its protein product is CASSGTGSYGETQYF.

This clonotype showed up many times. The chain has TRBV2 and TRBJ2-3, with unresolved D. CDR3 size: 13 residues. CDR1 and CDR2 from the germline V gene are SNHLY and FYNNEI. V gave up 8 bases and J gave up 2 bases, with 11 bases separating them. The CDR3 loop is CASSLTDTDTQYF. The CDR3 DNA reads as TGTGCCAGCTCGCTCACAGACACAGATACGCAGTATTTT.

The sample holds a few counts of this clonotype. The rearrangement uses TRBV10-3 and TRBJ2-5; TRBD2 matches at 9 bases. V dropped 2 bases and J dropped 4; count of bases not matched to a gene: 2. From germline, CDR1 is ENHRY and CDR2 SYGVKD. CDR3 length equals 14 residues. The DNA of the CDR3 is TGTGCCATCAGTGAGGGTAGCGGGGGAGAGACCCAGTACTTC. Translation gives CAISEGSGGETQYF.

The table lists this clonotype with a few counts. The CDR3 nucleotides are TGTGCCAGCAGCGGACTAGTGCAAGAGACCCAGTACTTC. Residues: CASSGLVQETQYF. The chain couples TRBV11-2 to TRBJ2-5, with TRBD2 matching 7 bases. The trim removed 5 bases at V and 2 bases at J, leaving 2 bases unmatched. Looked up from germline, CDR1 is SGHAT and CDR2 is FQNNGV. This CDR3 has 13 residues. Full variable domain (outside the CDR3, taken from reference TRBV11-2 and TRBJ2-5): EAGVAQSPRYKIIEKRQSVAFWCNPISGHATLYWYQQILGQGPKLLIQFQNNGVVDDSQLPKDRFSAERLKGVDSTLKIQPAKLEDSAVYLCASSGLVQETQYFGPGTRLLVL.

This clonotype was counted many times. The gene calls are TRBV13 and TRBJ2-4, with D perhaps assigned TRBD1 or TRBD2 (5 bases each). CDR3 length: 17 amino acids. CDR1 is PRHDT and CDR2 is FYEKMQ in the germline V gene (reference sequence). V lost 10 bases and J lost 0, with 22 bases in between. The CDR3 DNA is TGTGCCACCTCGAATCGGGACCGAGGCTTAGCCAAAAACATTCAGTACTTC. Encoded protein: CATSNRDRGLAKNIQYF. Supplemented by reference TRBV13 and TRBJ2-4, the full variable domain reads AAGVIQSPRHLIKEKRETATLKCYPIPRHDTVYWYQQGPGQDPQFLISFYEKMQSDKGSIPDRFSAQQFSDYHSELNMSSLELGDSALYFCATSNRDRGLAKNIQYFGAGTRLSVL.

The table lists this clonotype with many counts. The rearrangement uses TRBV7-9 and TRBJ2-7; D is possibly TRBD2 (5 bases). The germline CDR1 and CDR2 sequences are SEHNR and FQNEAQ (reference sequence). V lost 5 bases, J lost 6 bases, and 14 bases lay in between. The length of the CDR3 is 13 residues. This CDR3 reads CASSGGLKLEQYF. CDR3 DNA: TGTGCCAGCAGCGGAGGACTTAAGCTCGAGCAGTACTTC. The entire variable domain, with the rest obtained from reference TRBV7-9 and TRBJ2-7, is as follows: DTGVSQNPRHKITKRGQNVTFRCDPISEHNRLYWYRQTLGQGPEFLTYFQNEAQLEKSRLLSDRFSAERPKGSFSTLEIQRTEQGDSAMYLCASSGGLKLEQYFGPGTRLTVT.

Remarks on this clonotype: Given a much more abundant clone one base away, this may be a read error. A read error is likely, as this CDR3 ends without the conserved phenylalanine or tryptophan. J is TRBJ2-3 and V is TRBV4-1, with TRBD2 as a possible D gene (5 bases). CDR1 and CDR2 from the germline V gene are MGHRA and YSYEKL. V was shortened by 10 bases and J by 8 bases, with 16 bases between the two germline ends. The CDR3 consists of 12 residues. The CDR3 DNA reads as TGCGCCACCCACTACGGGGAAGGTACGCAGTATTTG. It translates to CATHYGEGTQYL.

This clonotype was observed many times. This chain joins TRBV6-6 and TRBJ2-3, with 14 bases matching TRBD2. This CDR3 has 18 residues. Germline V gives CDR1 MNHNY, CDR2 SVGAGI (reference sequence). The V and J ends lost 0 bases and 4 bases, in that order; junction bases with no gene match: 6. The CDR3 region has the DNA TGTGCCAGCAGTTACTCCAAGACTAGCGGGGGGGCAGCAGATACGCAGTATTTT. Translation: CASSYSKTSGGAADTQYF.

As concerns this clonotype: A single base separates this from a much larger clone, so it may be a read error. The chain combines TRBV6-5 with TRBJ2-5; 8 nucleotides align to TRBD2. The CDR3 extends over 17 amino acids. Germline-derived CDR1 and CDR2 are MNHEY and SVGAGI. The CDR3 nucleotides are TGTGCCATCAGTTACTCGGCGGGAGGCCCCGTCCAAGAGACCCAGTACTTC. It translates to CAISYSAGGPVQETQYF.

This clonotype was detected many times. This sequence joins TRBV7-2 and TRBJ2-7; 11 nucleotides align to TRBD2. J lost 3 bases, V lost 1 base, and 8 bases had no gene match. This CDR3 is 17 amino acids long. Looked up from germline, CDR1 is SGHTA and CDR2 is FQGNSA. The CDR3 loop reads CASSLGGLAEPGYEQYF. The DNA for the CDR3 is TGTGCCAGCAGCTTAGGGGGACTAGCGGAGCCGGGCTACGAGCAGTACTTC.

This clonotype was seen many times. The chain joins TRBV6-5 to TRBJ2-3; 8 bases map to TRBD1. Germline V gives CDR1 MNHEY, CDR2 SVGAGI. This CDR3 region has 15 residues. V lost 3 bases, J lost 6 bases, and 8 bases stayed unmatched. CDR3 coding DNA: TGTGCCAGCAGTTATGGACAGGGCCTCGGGGATACGCAGTATTTT. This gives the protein CASSYGQGLGDTQYF.

The CDR3 sequence: CASSYSRVGLNQPQHF. The CDR3 coding sequence is TGTGCCAGCAGTTACTCTCGAGTAGGGCTAAATCAGCCCCAGCATTTT. The chain joins TRBV6-2 or TRBV6-3 to TRBJ1-5; D remains ambiguous. Germline CDR1 MNHEY, CDR2 SVGEGT. This CDR3 has 16 amino acids. The V and J ends lost 0 bases and 4 bases respectively, with 13 bases between them.

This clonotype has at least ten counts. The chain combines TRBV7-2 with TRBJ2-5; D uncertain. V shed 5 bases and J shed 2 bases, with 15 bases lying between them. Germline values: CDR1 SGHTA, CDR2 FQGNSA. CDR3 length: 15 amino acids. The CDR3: CASSRFDLPQETQYF. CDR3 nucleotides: TGTGCCAGCAGCCGTTTTGACCTTCCTCAAGAGACCCAGTACTTC.